The rows below give T cell receptor beta chains drawn from one sample of a study of cytomegalovirus exposure and HLA in healthy donors. The data were produced by immunoSEQ multiplex PCR, yet TCRdb's version contains in-frame clones alone and is incomplete. Altogether 150,000 or so clones are present, approximately 84% being singletons, with the ten largest covering under 2%. The material sequenced was PBMCs. These TCRs come from a woman aged 40 to 49 in good health and CMV-seronegative. The CDR3 runs from the conserved cysteine through the conserved F or W. The D gene is left open where the match is weak. Clone size appears in some rows only: once, few, many, or a class for an expanded clone.

>TRBV7-9|few|TRBJ2-3|TRBD2
TGTGCCAGCAGCCGAAGCGGGAGGATGACAGATACGCAGTATTTT
CASSRSGRMTDTQYF
>TRBV4-1|.|TRBJ2-7|.
TGCGCCAGCAGCCTTGTAGGGAGAGGCGGGACCTACGAGCAGTACTTC
CASSLVGRGGTYEQYF
>TRBV19|once|TRBJ1-3|.
TGTGCCACCAGGAGGGCCTCTGGAAACACCATATATTTT
CATRRASGNTIYF
>TRBV6-6|.|TRBJ1-4|.
TGTGCCAGCAGTTACTCTGGCAGAGGGAAACTGTTTTTT
CASSYSGRGKLFF
>TRBV9|.|TRBJ2-1|.
TGTGCCAGCAGCGTAGGGGGACACCTTCTGTTCTTC
CASSVGGHLLFF
>TRBV6-5|.|TRBJ1-3|.
TGTGCCAGCAGTTTTTCGGGGTCTGGAAACACCATATATTTT
CASSFSGSGNTIYF
>TRBV7-2|.|TRBJ2-3|TRBD1
TGTGCCAGCAGAGGACAGGGGACAGATACGCAGTATTTT
CASRGQGTDTQYF
>TRBV19|.|TRBJ2-4|TRBD1
TGTGCCAGTTTGTTATGGCCCGTCGGACAGGACCGAGACATTCAGTACTTC
CASLLWPVGQDRDIQYF
>TRBV18|.|TRBJ2-5|.
TGTGCCAGCTCACCACTCGGAACAGATGAAGAGACCCAGTACTTC
CASSPLGTDEETQYF
>TRBV6-1|.|TRBJ2-7|.
TGTGCCAGCACTCTGTCTGCAGGAACTGGGGAGCAGTACTTC
CASTLSAGTGEQYF
>TRBV9|.|TRBJ2-3|.
TGTGCCAGCAGCCCCATAACTAGAGCTACGCAGTATTTT
CASSPITRATQYF
>TRBV9|.|TRBJ2-7|TRBD1
TGTGCCAGCAGCGTAGGGGACAGTTACTACGAGCAGTACTTC
CASSVGDSYYEQYF
>TRBV5-5|few|TRBJ2-7|TRBD2
TGTGCCAGCAGCAGCGGACTAGCGGGGGATGTAGGGTACGAGCAGTACTTC
CASSSGLAGDVGYEQYF
>TRBV7-9|.|TRBJ2-7|TRBD1
TGTGCCAGCAGCCTATTCGGGGCGGACAGGGGGCTCTACGAGCAGTACTTC
CASSLFGADRGLYEQYF
>TRBV27|.|TRBJ2-7|TRBD2
TGTGCCAGCAGTTTATTTGCGGGGGGCCCTGCCTACGAGCAGTACTTC
CASSLFAGGPAYEQYF
>TRBV4-2|.|TRBJ2-5|TRBD2
TGTGCCAGCAGCCAGGGGGTAGCGGGAGGCAAAGAGACCCAGTACTTC
CASSQGVAGGKETQYF